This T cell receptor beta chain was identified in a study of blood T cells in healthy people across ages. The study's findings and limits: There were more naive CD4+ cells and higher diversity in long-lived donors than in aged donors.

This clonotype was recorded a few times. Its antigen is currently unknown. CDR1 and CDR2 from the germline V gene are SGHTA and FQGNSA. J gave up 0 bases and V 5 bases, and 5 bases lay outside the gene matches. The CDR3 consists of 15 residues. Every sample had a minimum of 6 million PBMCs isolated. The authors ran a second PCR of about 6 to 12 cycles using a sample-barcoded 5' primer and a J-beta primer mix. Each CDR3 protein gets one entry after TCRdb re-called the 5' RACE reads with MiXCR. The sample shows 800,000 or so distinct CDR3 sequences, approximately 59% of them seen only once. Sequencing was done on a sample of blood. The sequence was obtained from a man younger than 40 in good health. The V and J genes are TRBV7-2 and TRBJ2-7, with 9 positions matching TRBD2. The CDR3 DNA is TGTGCCAGCAGCCTAAAGCGGGGGGTCTCCTACGAGCAGTACTTC. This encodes CASSLKRGVSYEQYF.